This TCR beta chain emerged from a study of PD-L1 blockade in urothelial cancer. Study details: Once treatment had started, blood was analyzed at 3 weeks (second dose) and again at 6 weeks.

Study-level results: Lower pretreatment blood TCR clonality, under the median, predicted better survival, researchers reported.

Anywhere from 1 to 8 samples came from each patient, spanning pretreatment and on-treatment. The CDR3 sequence is 16 residues long. From germline, CDR1 is MGHRA and CDR2 YSYEKL. The junction had 3 bases not matched to a gene; V was cut back by 1 base and J by 3 bases. Of note for this clone: Its antigen is still unknown.

PCRs each included synthetic TCR analog templates spiked in. Assay used: immunoSEQ multiplex PCR; TCRdb lists only in-frame clones, some missing. The data hold tens of thousands of clones, with 90% observed a single time. This chain uses TRBV4-1 with TRBJ2-1; TRBD2 aligns across 10 bases. The sample in question was PBMCs, obtained around atezolizumab (anti-PD-L1) treatment. The clonotype comes from a man aged 55 to 70 with urothelial cancer. The CDR3 sequence: CASSQVTSGFYNEQFF. The CDR3, as DNA: TGCGCCAGCAGCCAAGTGACTAGCGGGTTCTACAATGAGCAGTTCTTC.